The 21 T cell receptor beta chains in this list originate from one sample, sequenced in a study of Graves' ophthalmopathy and Graves' hyperthyroidism. Beta-chain TCR CDR3 regions were amplified from RNA transcripts. A first-round RT-PCR used HTBI primers, followed by a second-round multiplex PCR. From the multiplex PCR reads, TCRdb called clonotypes with MiXCR, one entry per CDR3 protein. The repertoire includes 350,000 or so distinct CDR3 sequences, roughly a sixth of them detected once, and 9% to 15% sits in the top ten. The sequenced material came from peripheral blood. These receptor sequences come from an adult man with Graves' ophthalmopathy.

V and J are TRBV7-8 and TRBJ2-7; 13 positions match TRBD2. Germline V lookup: CDR1 SGHVS, CDR2 FQNEAQ. Trimming at V came to 5 bases and at J to 6 bases, leaving 10 bases not matched to a gene. The CDR3 consists of 16 residues. The CDR3 DNA follows: TGTGCCAGCAGCCAGGGACTAGCGGGAACCCCCTCCGAGCAGTACTTC. Protein product: CASSQGLAGTPSEQYF.

This clonotype was detected only once. The chain couples TRBV6-2 or TRBV6-3 to TRBJ2-7; D is unclear. Germline values: CDR1 MNHEY, CDR2 SVGEGT. V shed 1 base and J shed 6 bases, with 7 bases lying between them. The CDR3 runs 12 residues. DNA for the CDR3: TGTGCCAGCAGTTACTATACTGCCGAGCAGTACTTC. It translates to CASSYYTAEQYF.

This clonotype was seen many times. The V and J genes are TRBV6-5 and TRBJ1-2; D may be TRBD1 (6 bases). The V end was cut by 5 bases, the J end by 6 bases, with 10 bases between. This CDR3 has 12 residues. Germline V gene sequence: CDR1 MNHEY, CDR2 SVGAGI. CDR3 coding DNA: TGTGCCAGCAGTCGGACAGCTGATGGCTACACCTTC. As protein: CASSRTADGYTF.

This clonotype came up many times. This chain links TRBV20-1 with TRBJ2-5, with unresolved D. V was shortened by 0 bases and J by 2 bases, with 16 bases between the two germline ends. Germline-derived CDR1 and CDR2 are DFQATT and SNEGSKA (reference sequence). The length of the CDR3 is 16 residues. The DNA for the CDR3 is TGCAGTGCTAGAGATCCGGCCGAACCCTTACAAGAGACCCAGTACTTC. Protein: CSARDPAEPLQETQYF.

This clonotype was detected many times. The chain has TRBV6-2 or TRBV6-3 and TRBJ1-1; possibly TRBD1 for D (5 bases). Looked up from germline, CDR1 is MNHEY and CDR2 is SVGEGT. V lost 2 bases to trimming and J lost 2 bases, with 9 bases between them. The CDR3 is made up of 14 amino acids. The CDR3 protein is CASSYMDTNTEAFF. The CDR3 nucleotides read TGTGCCAGCAGTTACATGGACACCAACACTGAAGCTTTCTTT.

This clonotype was recorded many times. The chain joins TRBV2 to TRBJ2-7, with D perhaps matching TRBD1 (6 bases). The CDR3 length is 16 residues. Germline V gives CDR1 SNHLY, CDR2 FYNNEI. Trimming stripped 2 bases from V and 1 base from J, with 15 bases between. The CDR3 here is CASSETPAGASYEQYF. CDR3 DNA sequence: TGTGCCAGCAGTGAAACCCCGGCAGGGGCATCCTACGAGCAGTACTTC.

This clonotype was counted ten times or more. CDR3 protein: CATSGQAEETQYF. The DNA for the CDR3 is TGTGCCACCAGTGGACAGGCGGAAGAGACCCAGTACTTC. The chain links TRBV24-1 to TRBJ2-5, with D possibly being TRBD1 (6 bases). CDR1 KGHDR and CDR2 SFDVKD come from the germline V gene. CDR3 length equals 13 residues. Trimming cost V 5 bases and J 3 bases, with 9 bases left between them.

This clonotype was observed many times. The V and J genes are TRBV11-1 and TRBJ2-2, with D uncertain. CDR3 length: 18 amino acids. V was clipped by 1 base and J by 2 bases, with 17 bases between them. CDR1 is SGHAT and CDR2 is FQDESV in the germline V gene (reference sequence). CDR3 sequence: CASSLVTDLTHNTGELFF. CDR3 DNA sequence: TGTGCCAGCAGCTTAGTTACCGACTTGACGCATAACACCGGGGAGCTGTTTTTT.

This clonotype was recorded at least ten times. The CDR3 DNA reads as TGTGCCAGCAGTTCTCTAGCGGGGGGGTACAATGAGCAGTTCTTC. Translation: CASSSLAGGYNEQFF. The V gene is TRBV27, the J gene TRBJ2-1, with 12 bases fitting TRBD2. V lost 4 bases, J lost 4 bases, and 2 bases stayed unmatched. Germline V lookup: CDR1 MNHEY, CDR2 SMNVEV (reference sequence). This CDR3 contains 15 residues.

Only a few counts were recorded for this clonotype. The V call is TRBV2, the J call TRBJ2-7; D perhaps matches TRBD2 (6 bases). The CDR3 is made up of 13 amino acids. Between the trimmed V and J ends, which lost 4 bases and 4 bases, there was a span of 11 bases. Per germline, CDR1 SNHLY and CDR2 FYNNEI. The chain's CDR3 is CASSVAEGYEQYF. In DNA, the CDR3 is TGTGCCAGCAGTGTGGCGGAGGGGTACGAGCAGTACTTC.

This clonotype came up many times. The genes are TRBV5-1 and TRBJ2-1; the D call may be TRBD1 or TRBD2 (6 bases each). Trimming shortened V by 5 bases and J by 6 bases, and 15 bases separated the two germline ends. The CDR3 has 14 amino acids. CDR1 is SGHRS, CDR2 YFSETQ, per germline. CDR3 sequence: CASSHYEGGNEQFF. CDR3 in DNA: TGCGCCAGCAGTCATTATGAGGGGGGCAATGAGCAGTTCTTC.

This clonotype appeared once. The chain has TRBV6-1 and TRBJ2-5; D not certain. V gave up 7 bases and J gave up 5 bases, with 14 bases separating them. CDR3 length equals 13 residues. Per germline, CDR1 MNHNS and CDR2 SASEGT. CDR3 bases: TGTGCCAGCAACCGGGCCTCGGCGGAGACCCAGTACTTC. This gives the protein CASNRASAETQYF.

The V call is TRBV7-2, the J call TRBJ2-5; TRBD1 matches 12 bases. V lost 2 bases and J lost 5; bases outside the gene matches: 6. Germline V lookup: CDR1 SGHTA, CDR2 FQGNSA. CDR3 length: 16 residues. CDR3 loop: CASSLSGTGGSETQYF. The CDR3 bases are TGTGCCAGCAGCTTATCAGGGACAGGGGGCAGCGAGACCCAGTACTTC.

Many counts were recorded for this clonotype. The genes are TRBV28 and TRBJ2-7, with D possibly TRBD2 on 5 matching bases. The germline gives CDR1 MDHEN, CDR2 SYDVKM. Trimming cost V 4 bases and J 2 bases, with 12 bases left between them. The CDR3 consists of 14 residues. The CDR3 is CASSWARVPYEQYF. CDR3 nucleotides: TGTGCCAGCAGTTGGGCGCGGGTACCCTACGAGCAGTACTTC.

This clonotype was seen ten or more times. The V call is TRBV6-1, the J call TRBJ2-7; no clear D. The CDR3 runs to 14 residues. CDR1 and CDR2 from the germline V gene are MNHNS and SASEGT. The ends were cut back, 2 bases at V and 0 bases at J, with 8 bases in the middle. CDR3 in DNA: TGTGCCAGCAGTGAAAGCCGGGTCTCCTACGAGCAGTACTTC. Its protein is CASSESRVSYEQYF.

This clonotype was recorded many times. The V call is TRBV9, the J call TRBJ2-2; D is undetermined. Germline CDR1 is SGDLS and CDR2 is YYNGEE. V lost 7 bases and J 1 base, leaving 14 bases between the germline ends. The CDR3 length is 15 residues. The CDR3 nucleotides are TGTGCCAGCTGCACAAGGGAAGTGAACACCGGGGAGCTGTTTTTT. Translating it yields CASCTREVNTGELFF.

This clonotype was recorded many times. This chain's CDR3 is CATSRGSIRDTEAFF. The CDR3 nucleotides are TGTGCCACCAGCAGAGGGAGCATCCGGGACACTGAAGCTTTCTTT. The V and J genes are TRBV15 and TRBJ1-1; D remains unclear. This CDR3 has 15 residues. The V gene's germline CDR1 is LNHNV and CDR2 YYDKDF (reference sequence). Trimming left V 1 base short and J 3 bases short, with 12 bases between.

This clonotype was counted many times. This chain uses TRBV7-8 with TRBJ2-7; TRBD2 is a possible D gene (7 bases). CDR3 length: 16 amino acids. The ends were cut back, 1 base at V and 2 bases at J, with 15 bases in the middle. Germline CDR1 SGHVS, CDR2 FQNEAQ. The CDR3 DNA reads as TGTGCCAGCAGCTTAGTTAGGAGGGGGGGGGCCTACGAGCAGTACTTC. Translating gives CASSLVRRGGAYEQYF.

The rearrangement joins TRBV7-6 to TRBJ1-1; 7 nucleotides agree with TRBD1. Germline loops: CDR1 SGHVS, CDR2 FNYEAQ. This CDR3 is built from 13 residues. Trimming took 5 bases from V and 7 from J; bases not matched to a gene: 7. This chain's CDR3 is CASSPARTGEAFF. DNA of the CDR3: TGTGCCAGCAGCCCCGCTAGGACAGGTGAAGCTTTCTTT.

The table lists this clonotype with many counts. V and J are TRBV5-1 and TRBJ2-7, with D perhaps TRBD2 (6 bases). With 4 bases removed from V and 3 bases from J, the gap between germline ends came to 20 bases. Germline V gene sequence: CDR1 SGHRS, CDR2 YFSETQ. The CDR3 has 16 residues. The CDR3 spells CASSPLSWGGGYEQYF. The CDR3 DNA reads as TGCGCCAGCAGCCCATTAAGCTGGGGAGGTGGCTACGAGCAGTACTTC.

The chain carries TRBV7-9 and TRBJ2-5; unclear D gene. The CDR3 contains 14 residues. Deletions cut 2 bases from V and 1 base from J, with 8 bases between. The V gene's germline CDR1 is SEHNR and CDR2 FQNEAQ (reference sequence). For the CDR3, the DNA is TGTGCCAGCAGCTTAAGTGGATCCCAAGAGACCCAGTACTTC. Amino acid sequence: CASSLSGSQETQYF.